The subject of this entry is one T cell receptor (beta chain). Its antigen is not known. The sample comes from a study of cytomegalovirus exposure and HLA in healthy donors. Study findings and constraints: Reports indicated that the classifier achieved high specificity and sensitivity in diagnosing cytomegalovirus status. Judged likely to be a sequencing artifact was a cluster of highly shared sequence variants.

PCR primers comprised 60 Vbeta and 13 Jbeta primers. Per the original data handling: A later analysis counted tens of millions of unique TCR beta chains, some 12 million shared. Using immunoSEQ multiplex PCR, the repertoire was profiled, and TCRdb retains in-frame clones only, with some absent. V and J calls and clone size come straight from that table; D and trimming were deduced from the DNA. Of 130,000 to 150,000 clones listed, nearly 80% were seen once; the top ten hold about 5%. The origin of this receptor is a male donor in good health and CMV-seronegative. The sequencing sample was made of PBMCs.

The CDR3 coding sequence is TGCGCCAGCAGCGGAGGACGGACAGGGGCAACCTACGAGCAGTACTTC. Residues: CASSGGRTGATYEQYF. This sequence joins TRBV4-1 and TRBJ2-7; 9 nucleotides line up with TRBD1. The germline gives CDR1 MGHRA, CDR2 YSYEKL. V lost 5 bases to trimming and J lost 2 bases; unmatched junction nucleotides: 10. This CDR3 region has 16 residues.